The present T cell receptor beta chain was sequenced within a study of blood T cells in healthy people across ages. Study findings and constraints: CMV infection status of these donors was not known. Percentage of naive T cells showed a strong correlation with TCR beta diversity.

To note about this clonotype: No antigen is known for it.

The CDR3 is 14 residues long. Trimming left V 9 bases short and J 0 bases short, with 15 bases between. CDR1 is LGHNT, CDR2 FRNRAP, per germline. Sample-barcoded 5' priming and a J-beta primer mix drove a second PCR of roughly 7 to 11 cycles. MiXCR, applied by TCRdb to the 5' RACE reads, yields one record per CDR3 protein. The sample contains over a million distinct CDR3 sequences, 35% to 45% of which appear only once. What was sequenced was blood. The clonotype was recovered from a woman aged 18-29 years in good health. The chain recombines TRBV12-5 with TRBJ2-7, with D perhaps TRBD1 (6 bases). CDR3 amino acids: CASTGSSSSYEQYF. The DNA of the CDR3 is TGTGCTAGCACAGGGTCCTCCAGCTCCTACGAGCAGTACTTC.